This T cell receptor beta chain was found in a study of T cells in women clearing cervical HPV infection. Findings and limits, study-wide: Repertoire richness, not evenness, was significantly elevated in CIN3+ cases versus controls.

Method: immunoSEQ multiplex PCR; TCRdb's copy keeps in-frame clones and lacks some. The sample totals around 19,000 clones; its top ten clones hold under 8.5%. Each participant carried one incident cervical HPV16 infection only. The CDR3 contains 15 residues. The V and J ends lost 5 bases and 0 bases respectively, with 10 bases between them. Germline lookup yields CDR1 KGHDR and CDR2 SFDVKD. About this clone: The antigen remains unidentified. The CDR3 extends 3 residues past the end of the read, so its final part is completed from the germline J gene.

The sequence came from a woman between 18 and 70 years old with a cervical HPV16 infection that either progressed to CIN3+ or cleared (not recorded which). J is TRBJ2-1 and V is TRBV24-1; the D gene is possibly TRBD1 (5 bases). Sequencing was done on a sample of blood buffy coat. The DNA read from the CDR3 is TGTGCCACCAGTGCCTGGACAAACTCCTACAATGAG. Residues: CATSAWTNSYNE. The full-length CDR3 reads as CATSAWTNSYNEQFF.